The 25 T cell receptor beta chains reported below all come from one sample, sequenced in a study of blood T cells in healthy people across ages. Primed by a sample-barcoded 5' primer and a J-beta primer mix, a second PCR proceeded for roughly 7 to 12 cycles. TCRdb itself ran the 5' RACE reads through MiXCR, one entry per CDR3 protein. This sample has under 2,000,000 distinct CDR3 sequences, with just under 50% found just once. The sequenced material came from blood. The receptor set was obtained from a woman aged 40-49 years in good health.

Only a few counts were recorded for this clonotype. At one of its ends the junction is not consistent with the germline gene, which may arise from a read error. The gene calls are TRBV28 and TRBJ2-4; 11 bases align to TRBD1. The length of the CDR3 is 20 residues. Germline V lookup: CDR1 MDHEN, CDR2 SYDVKM. Here the CDR3 DNA reads TGTGCCAGCAGTCTATGGAGAAGGGACAGGGGGTCCGGAGCCAAAAACATTCAGTACTTC. Its translation: CASSLWRRDRGSGAKNIQYF. Full variable domain (remainder filled in from reference TRBV28 and TRBJ2-4): DVKVTQSSRYLVKRTGEKVFLECVQDMDHENMFWYRQDPGLGLRLIYFSYDVKMKEKGDIPEGYSVSREKKERFSLILESASTNQTSMYLCASSLWRRDRGSGAKNIQYFGAGTRLSVL.

This chain links TRBV21-1 with TRBJ2-7. TRBV21-1 is labeled a pseudogene. The CDR3 consists of 12 residues. As DNA, the CDR3 is TGTGCCATCCGCCAGCCTTCCTACGAGCAGTACTTC. Its translation: CAIRQPSYEQYF.

The CDR3 spells CASSSSGTGFADTQYF. The CDR3 DNA reads as TGTGCCAGCAGTTCCTCCGGGACAGGGTTCGCAGATACGCAGTATTTT. This chain connects TRBV28 to TRBJ2-3; 9 bases map to TRBD1. The CDR3 length is 16 residues. V lost 4 bases, J lost 4 bases, and 9 bases stayed unmatched. Germline V CDR1 and CDR2: MDHEN, SYDVKM. Using reference TRBV28 and TRBJ2-3 for the parts outside the CDR3, the full variable domain is DVKVTQSSRYLVKRTGEKVFLECVQDMDHENMFWYRQDPGLGLRLIYFSYDVKMKEKGDIPEGYSVSREKKERFSLILESASTNQTSMYLCASSSSGTGFADTQYFGPGTRLTVL.

This clonotype was detected a few times. The gene calls are TRBV21-1 and TRBJ2-1. TRBV21-1 is tagged as a pseudogene. This CDR3 spans 15 amino acids. The CDR3 is CASSKLVSSYNEQFF. The CDR3 DNA is TGTGCCAGCAGCAAGCTCGTTAGCTCCTACAATGAGCAGTTCTTC.

The chain joins TRBV7-8 to TRBJ2-1, with 13 bases that match TRBD2. Germline trimming cut 6 bases from V and 6 bases from J; bases unmatched to any gene: 5. From germline, CDR1 is SGHVS and CDR2 FQNEAQ. The CDR3 consists of 15 residues. CDR3 nucleotides: TGTGCCAGCAGTCTTGGGACTAGCGGGGCCAATGAGCAGTTCTTC. It specifies CASSLGTSGANEQFF.

The chain carries TRBV24-1 and TRBJ2-5, with 8 bases fitting TRBD1. The CDR3 runs to 15 residues. The V and J ends lost 3 bases and 2 bases, in that order; junction bases with no gene match: 4. The germline V gene encodes CDR1 KGHDR and CDR2 SFDVKD. CDR3 nucleotide sequence: TGTGCCACCAGTGATGCCAGGGGGCCTCAAGAGACCCAGTACTTC. This translates into CATSDARGPQETQYF.

The sample holds a few counts of this clonotype. The rearrangement joins TRBV4-2 to TRBJ2-3, with 11 bases lining up with TRBD2. Germline loops: CDR1 LGHNA, CDR2 YNFKEQ. Trimming cost V 1 base and J 4 bases; bases outside gene matches: 10. This CDR3 spans 18 amino acids. CDR3 nucleotide sequence: TGTGCCAGCAGCCAAGCAAAGGATAGCGGGGGGGCCGCAGATACGCAGTATTTT. It codes for CASSQAKDSGGAADTQYF.

The chain joins TRBV20-1 to TRBJ1-2; perhaps TRBD1 as D (5 bases). The CDR3 extends over 12 amino acids. V dropped 3 bases and J dropped 8 bases, with 13 bases sitting between them. The germline V gene has CDR1 DFQATT and CDR2 SNEGSKA (reference sequence). Here the CDR3 reads CSASVEGYGYTF. CDR3 nucleotide sequence: TGCAGTGCTAGTGTGGAGGGGTACGGCTACACCTTC.

A few counts support this clonotype. The gene calls are TRBV2 and TRBJ2-7, with 10 bases matching TRBD1. This CDR3 contains 16 residues. The V gene end was trimmed by 6 bases and the J gene end by 1 base; junction bases not matched to a gene: 9. CDR1 and CDR2 (germline): SNHLY, FYNNEI. The CDR3, as DNA: TGTGCCAGCAGGGTCACCGGGACAGGGGATTCCTACGAGCAGTACTTC. Protein: CASRVTGTGDSYEQYF.

The CDR3 DNA reads as TGTGCCAGCAGTTCTGGGATGCAGCCCCAGCATTTT. This codes for CASSSGMQPQHF. The genes are TRBV12-3 or TRBV12-4 and TRBJ1-5; D uncertain. Trimming removed 4 bases from V and 7 bases from J, with 8 bases in between. This CDR3 has 12 residues.

In DNA form, the CDR3 reads TGTGCCAGCAGTTACTCGATTTTCTCGAACGACAGCACAGATACGCAGTATTTT. As protein: CASSYSIFSNDSTDTQYF. The chain carries TRBV6-5 and TRBJ2-3; D unresolved. The CDR3 runs 18 residues. V lost 0 bases, J lost 0 bases, and 16 bases lay in between. Germline loops: CDR1 MNHEY, CDR2 SVGAGI.

The V and J genes are TRBV4-2 and TRBJ1-1; D call uncertain. The CDR3 is made up of 13 amino acids. Germline CDR1 and CDR2: LGHNA and YNFKEQ. Trimming removed 0 bases at V and 6 bases at J, with 8 bases between. The CDR3: CASSQDPAAEAFF. The CDR3 nucleotides are TGTGCCAGCAGCCAAGATCCAGCGGCTGAAGCTTTCTTT.

The rearrangement links TRBV11-2 to TRBJ1-2, with TRBD1 matching over 8 bases. The germline CDR1 and CDR2 sequences are SGHAT and FQNNGV. V lost 5 bases to trimming and J lost 8 bases; unmatched junction nucleotides: 7. The CDR3 spans 13 residues. The CDR3 nucleotides read TGTGCCAGCAGCGACGACAGGGGAGAGGGCTACACCTTC. It specifies CASSDDRGEGYTF.

The rearrangement uses TRBV11-2 and TRBJ2-5; D is unresolved. Germline V gene lookup returns CDR1 SGHAT and CDR2 FQNNGV. CDR3 size: 15 residues. The ends were cut back, 0 bases at V and 2 bases at J, with 10 bases in the middle. The CDR3 DNA follows: TGTGCCAGCAGCTTAGATCCTGGAGTGCAAGAGACCCAGTACTTC. Its translation is CASSLDPGVQETQYF.

This clonotype appeared a few times. The chain combines TRBV7-2 with TRBJ1-2, with TRBD1 identical over 7 bases. CDR3 length equals 14 residues. CDR1 is SGHTA, CDR2 FQGNSA, per germline. The J segment lost 4 bases and the V segment lost 3 bases, leaving 5 bases of the junction unmatched. The CDR3 loop is CASSFQRDSYGYTF. CDR3 nucleotides: TGTGCCAGCAGCTTTCAGCGGGACAGCTATGGCTACACCTTC.

The rearrangement joins TRBV29-1 to TRBJ2-7; 10 bases align to TRBD1. The length of the CDR3 is 15 residues. Germline V gives CDR1 SQVTM, CDR2 ANQGSEA. V lost 6 bases and J lost 4; bases outside the gene matches: 12. The CDR3 reads CSVDDGQGVQYEQYF. Written as DNA, the CDR3 is TGCAGCGTAGACGACGGACAGGGGGTTCAGTACGAGCAGTACTTC.

This clonotype was counted only a few times. This chain joins TRBV2 and TRBJ2-1, with TRBD1 as a possible D gene (6 bases). The CDR3 loop spans 10 amino acids. The V and J ends lost 8 bases and 10 bases respectively, with 9 bases between them. Germline CDR1 is SNHLY and CDR2 is FYNNEI. The CDR3 bases are TGTGCCAGCGACGGACAGGAGCAGTTCTTC. It codes for CASDGQEQFF.

The gene calls are TRBV20-1 and TRBJ2-5; D is unresolved. Trimming took 2 bases from V and 0 from J, leaving 10 bases between them. Per germline, CDR1 DFQATT and CDR2 SNEGSKA (reference sequence). The CDR3 covers 14 residues. CDR3 residues: CSARFEQYQETQYF. In DNA form, the CDR3 reads TGCAGTGCTAGATTTGAACAGTACCAAGAGACCCAGTACTTC.

The chain has TRBV4-1 and TRBJ1-4; a weak D match, TRBD1 (5 bases). The CDR3 has 15 residues. Trimming shortened V by 2 bases and J by 2 bases, and 9 bases separated the two germline ends. The germline gives CDR1 MGHRA, CDR2 YSYEKL. The CDR3, as DNA: TGCGCCAGCAGCCAACGCGGGGGGACTAATGAAAAACTGTTTTTT. Translation: CASSQRGGTNEKLFF.

The chain links TRBV28 to TRBJ2-6, with unresolved D. The germline V gene encodes CDR1 MDHEN and CDR2 SYDVKM. Trimming removed 11 bases at V and 0 bases at J, with 11 bases between. The CDR3 consists of 14 residues. CDR3 bases: TGTGCCTCTTTAACTACCTCTGGGGCCAACGTCCTGACTTTC. Its protein is CASLTTSGANVLTF.

The V and J genes are TRBV6-2 or TRBV6-3 and TRBJ1-2, with 8 bases aligning to TRBD1. CDR1 MNHEY and CDR2 SVGEGT come from the germline V gene. The length of the CDR3 is 18 residues. The V and J ends lost 6 bases and 4 bases, in that order; junction bases with no gene match: 19. The CDR3 is CASSRGQGSEFSIYGYTF. Here the CDR3 DNA reads TGTGCCAGCAGCCGCGGACAGGGCTCCGAATTCTCGATCTATGGCTACACCTTC.

CDR3 in DNA: TGTGCCAGCAGACCTCAATCCGGGACAGGGGGCAACATTCAGTACTTC. Translating gives CASRPQSGTGGNIQYF. This chain connects TRBV7-2 to TRBJ2-4; 12 bases align to TRBD1. The V gene's germline CDR1 is SGHTA and CDR2 FQGNSA. Unmatched junction bases numbered 10, after V lost 6 bases and J lost 7 bases. CDR3 length: 16 residues.

The sample holds a few counts of this clonotype. The chain joins TRBV7-9 to TRBJ2-5; 8 bases are shared with TRBD2. Germline assignment: CDR1 SEHNR and CDR2 FQNEAQ (reference sequence). After removal of 2 bases from V and 4 bases from J, the junction contained 12 bases not matched to a gene. The CDR3 is 17 residues long. CDR3: CASSLYTGGANTETQYF. The CDR3 DNA reads TGTGCCAGCAGCTTATATACCGGGGGGGCGAATACAGAGACCCAGTACTTC.

The chain is built from TRBV28 and TRBJ2-1; 12 nucleotides agree with TRBD2. The CDR3 consists of 14 residues. CDR1 and CDR2 from the germline V gene are MDHEN and SYDVKM. V lost 8 bases to trimming and J lost 15 bases; unmatched junction nucleotides: 14. CDR3 loop: CASGRLAGDEAPFF. For the CDR3, the DNA is TGTGCCAGCGGGAGACTAGCGGGGGACGAAGCGCCGTTCTTC.

The chain links TRBV6-5 to TRBJ2-7, with D maybe TRBD2 (5 bases). Germline V gene data show CDR1 as MNHEY and CDR2 as SVGAGI. The CDR3 covers 15 residues. The V gene lost 6 bases and the J gene lost 0 bases, with 15 bases spanning the gap. The CDR3 bases are TGTGCCAGCAGCCGAGCGGACCTCCGCTCCTACGAGCAGTACTTC. Its translation: CASSRADLRSYEQYF.